This T cell receptor (beta chain) was profiled in a study of T cells in Graves' hyperthyroidism and ophthalmopathy (dated by TCRdb to between 2017 and 2020). About the investigation overall: Peripheral blood samples were taken at the time of initial diagnosis, prior to any treatment. In several Graves' hyperthyroidism patients, the study also compared T-cell repertoires from thyroid tissue with T-cell repertoires from blood. Following sampling, methimazole starting at 30 mg daily was given to hyperthyroidism patients, and high-dose intravenous methylprednisolone was given to ophthalmopathy patients. The approximately 100 discovery patients were randomly split 7:3 into training and test sets. An independent validation cohort of under 20 hyperthyroidism patients and some 15 patients who later progressed to ophthalmopathy tested prospective prediction of ophthalmopathy. To identify distinguishing TCR V-J signatures, a discovery cohort of about 100 patients was used, comprising some 45 with Graves' ophthalmopathy and under 60 with stable Graves' hyperthyroidism. The paper describes TCR Vbeta CDR3 sequencing of 120 to 150 peripheral blood samples, made up of some 42 ophthalmopathy patients, some 80 hyperthyroidism patients and roughly 17 progressor patients.

Stable Graves' hyperthyroidism was defined as the absence of progression to ophthalmopathy over 18 months of follow-up. Hyperthyroidism patients were aged 18 to 65 years and newly diagnosed, with disease duration of less than 2 months. Exclusion was applied to patients with uncontrolled infections, other autoimmune diseases, pregnancy or lactation. Clinical symptoms, serum thyroxine and TRAb, thyroid ultrasound, and orbital computed tomography formed the basis for the diagnoses. Ficoll-Paque density gradient centrifugation was used to isolate PBMCs from 8.5 to 10 ml of fresh peripheral blood. Total RNA was extracted with Trizol reagent, and quality was checked on an Agilent 2100 Bioanalyzer. The TCR beta CDR3 regions were amplified from RNA transcripts. A first-round RT-PCR of the TCR CDR3 used the HTBI primer set with the Qiagen OneStep RT-PCR kit. The libraries were constructed in a second round of multiplex PCR and then size-selected and purified. Sequencing of the libraries was done on an Illumina HiSeq2000 using paired-end 100 bp reads. As for how the authors treated the data: SOAPnuke was used to process the raw data, throwing out any read that contained adapters or uncalled bases, had a mean Phred below 15, or lacked an exact constant-primer or identifier match. High-quality paired reads were merged with COPE v1.2.5, and unique nucleotide sequences were defined as clonotypes. MiTCR v1.1 was used to align clonotypes to the IMGT TRBV, TRBD and TRBJ reference segments. The analysis was restricted to V-J combinations with a frequency above 0.0001, which together covered 98% to 99.2% of the repertoires. A TCS score was defined as the ratio between F50 (clonal expansion) and ExV (chaos), using BLOSUM62-based TCRdist between CDR3 peptides within each V-J. Welch's t-statistics and random forest reduced just over 500 V-J features to roughly 13, which were used in a naive Bayes classifier (R e1071). The public sequencing data were trimmed at Q25 with fastp and processed into clonotypes with MiXCR by TCRdb, which kept only in-frame beta chains. CDR3 protein sequences are deduplicated, and each keeps its most common genes and DNA. TCRdb's processing, not the authors', yielded these V and J calls. Within this sample are a few hundred thousand distinct CDR3 sequences, with roughly 13% of them counted one time only. Around 5.3% of the sample is in the top ten clones.

Taken from cysteine to phenylalanine, the CDR3 has 15 residues. Only CDR3 DNA remains: 45 bases, in frame from the first base. CDR1 SGDLS and CDR2 YYNGEE were looked up in the germline V gene. Between the V and J ends, shortened by 0 bases and 4 bases respectively, the junction contains 13 bases. Overall study outcomes, separate from this receptor: Blood samples also contained most of the expanded thyroid clonotypes (frequency above 0.001), which suggests that blood repertoires may reflect thyroid immune responses. During validation, the model predicted progression to ophthalmopathy a median of approximately 6 months ahead of onset, with around 71% sensitivity and about 75% specificity. Ophthalmopathy was separated from stable hyperthyroidism by a 13 V-J signature model, with over 85% sensitivity and 81% to 82% specificity obtained in cross-validation and 80%/75% obtained in testing. No statistical method was used to set the sample size in advance, and investigators knew the group allocation.

Remarks on this clonotype: No antigen is known for it. Base qualities are not at hand, and no much larger clone is one base apart.

This TCR was sampled from a woman in her late teens or twenties with Graves' hyperthyroidism. Recombination linked TRBV9 to TRBJ1-2; TRBD1 is a possible D gene, resting on 6 matching bases. The specimen sequenced was blood. CDR3 loop: CASSVGDEGGYGYTF. The DNA sequence is TGTGCCAGCAGCGTAGGAGATGAAGGGGGCTATGGCTACACCTTC.